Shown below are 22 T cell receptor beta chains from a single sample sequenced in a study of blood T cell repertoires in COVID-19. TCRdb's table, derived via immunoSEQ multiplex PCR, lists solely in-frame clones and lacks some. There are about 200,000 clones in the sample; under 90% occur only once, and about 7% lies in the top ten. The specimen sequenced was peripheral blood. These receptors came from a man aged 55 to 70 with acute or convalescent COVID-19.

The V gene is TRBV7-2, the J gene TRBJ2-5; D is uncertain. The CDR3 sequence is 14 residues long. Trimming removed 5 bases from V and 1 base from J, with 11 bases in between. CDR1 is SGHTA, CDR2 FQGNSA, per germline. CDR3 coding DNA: TGTGCCAGCAGCACACAGTTATCCCAAGAGACCCAGTACTTC. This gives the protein CASSTQLSQETQYF.

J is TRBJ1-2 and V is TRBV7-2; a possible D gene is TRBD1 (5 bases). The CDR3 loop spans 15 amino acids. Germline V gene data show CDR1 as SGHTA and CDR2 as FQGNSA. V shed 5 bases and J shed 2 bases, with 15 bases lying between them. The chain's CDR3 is CASSAEGLSNYGYTF. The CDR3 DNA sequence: TGTGCCAGCAGCGCGGAGGGGTTGTCGAACTATGGCTACACCTTC.

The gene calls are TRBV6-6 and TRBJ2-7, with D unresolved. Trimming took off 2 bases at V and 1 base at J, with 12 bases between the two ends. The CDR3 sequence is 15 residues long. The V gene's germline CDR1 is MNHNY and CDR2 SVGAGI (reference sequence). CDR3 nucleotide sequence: TGTGCCAGCAGTTACAACACGCAGTCTTCCTACGAGCAGTACTTC. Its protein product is CASSYNTQSSYEQYF.

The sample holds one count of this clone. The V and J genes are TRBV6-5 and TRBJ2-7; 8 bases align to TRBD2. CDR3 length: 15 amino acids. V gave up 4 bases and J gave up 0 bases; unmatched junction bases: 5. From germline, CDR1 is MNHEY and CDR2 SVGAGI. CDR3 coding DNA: TGTGCCAGCAGTTCTCAAGCGGGAGTCTCCTACGAGCAGTACTTC. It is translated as CASSSQAGVSYEQYF.

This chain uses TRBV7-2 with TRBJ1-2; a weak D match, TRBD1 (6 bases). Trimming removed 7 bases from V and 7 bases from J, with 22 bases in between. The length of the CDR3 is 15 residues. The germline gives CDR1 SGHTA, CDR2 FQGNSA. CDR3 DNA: TGTGCCAGCACGCTAGGGGGGGACCCCCGGCTTGGCTACACCTTC. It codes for CASTLGGDPRLGYTF.

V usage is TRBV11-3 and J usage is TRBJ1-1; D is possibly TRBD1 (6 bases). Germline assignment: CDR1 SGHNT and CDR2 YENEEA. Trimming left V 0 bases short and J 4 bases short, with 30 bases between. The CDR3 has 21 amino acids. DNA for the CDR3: TGTGCCAGCAGCTTAGATGTTGTGATCTATTCTTCGGGACACCCCCCCACTGAAGCTTTCTTT. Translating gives CASSLDVVIYSSGHPPTEAFF. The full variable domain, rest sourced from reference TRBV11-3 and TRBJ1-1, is EAGVVQSPRYKIIEKKQPVAFWCNPISGHNTLYWYLQNLGQGPELLIRYENEEAVDDSQLPKDRFSAERLKGVDSTLKIQPAELGDSAVYLCASSLDVVIYSSGHPPTEAFFGQGTRLTVV.

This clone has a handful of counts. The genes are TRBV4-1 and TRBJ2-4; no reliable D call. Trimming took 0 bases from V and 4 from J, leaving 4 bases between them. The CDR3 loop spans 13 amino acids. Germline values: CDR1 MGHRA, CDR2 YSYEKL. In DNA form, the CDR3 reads TGCGCCAGCAGCCAAGACCAGAAAAACATTCAGTACTTC. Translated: CASSQDQKNIQYF.

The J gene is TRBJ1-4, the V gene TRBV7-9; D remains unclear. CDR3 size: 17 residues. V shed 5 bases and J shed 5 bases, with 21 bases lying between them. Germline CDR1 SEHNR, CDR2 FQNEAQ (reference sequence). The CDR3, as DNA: TGTGCCAGCAGCCCGGGCGTTAGGCTAAGGGAGAATGAAAAACTGTTTTTT. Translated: CASSPGVRLRENEKLFF.

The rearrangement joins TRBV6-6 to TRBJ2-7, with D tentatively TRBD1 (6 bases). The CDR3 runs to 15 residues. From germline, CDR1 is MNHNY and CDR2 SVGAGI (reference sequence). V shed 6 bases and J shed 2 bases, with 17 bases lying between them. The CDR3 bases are TGTGCCAGCAGCCCTCAAGTGGGGGCGACCTACGAGCAGTACTTC. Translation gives CASSPQVGATYEQYF.

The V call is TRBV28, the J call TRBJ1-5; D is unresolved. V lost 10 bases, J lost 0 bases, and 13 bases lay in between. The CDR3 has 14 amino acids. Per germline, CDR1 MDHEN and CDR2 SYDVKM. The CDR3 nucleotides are TGTGCCACCACAGTGGGTCATAGCAATCAGCCCCAGCATTTT. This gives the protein CATTVGHSNQPQHF.

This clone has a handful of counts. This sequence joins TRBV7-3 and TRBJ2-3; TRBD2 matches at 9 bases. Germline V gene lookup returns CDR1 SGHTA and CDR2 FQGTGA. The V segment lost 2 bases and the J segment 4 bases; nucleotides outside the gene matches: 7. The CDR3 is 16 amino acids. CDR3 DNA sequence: TGTGCCAGCAGCTTACACCCTAGCGGGAACGCAGATACGCAGTATTTT. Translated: CASSLHPSGNADTQYF.

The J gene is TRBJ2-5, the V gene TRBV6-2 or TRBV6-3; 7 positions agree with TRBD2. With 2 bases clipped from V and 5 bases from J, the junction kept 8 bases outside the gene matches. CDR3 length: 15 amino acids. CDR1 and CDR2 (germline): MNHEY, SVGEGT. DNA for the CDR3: TGTGCCAGCAGTTACGAGATTTGGGGAGGGGAGACCCAGTACTTC. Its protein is CASSYEIWGGETQYF.

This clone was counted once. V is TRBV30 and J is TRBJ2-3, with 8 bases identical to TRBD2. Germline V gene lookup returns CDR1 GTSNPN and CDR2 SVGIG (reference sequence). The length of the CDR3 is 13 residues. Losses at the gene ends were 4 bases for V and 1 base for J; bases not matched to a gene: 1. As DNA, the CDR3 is TGTGCCTGGAAGACTAGCGGCACAGATACGCAGTATTTT. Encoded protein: CAWKTSGTDTQYF.

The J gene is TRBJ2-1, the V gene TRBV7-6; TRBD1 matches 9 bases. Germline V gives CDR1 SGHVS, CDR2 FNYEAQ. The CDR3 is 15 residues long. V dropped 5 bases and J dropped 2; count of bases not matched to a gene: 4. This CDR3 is CASSPGQGPYNEQFF. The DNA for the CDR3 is TGTGCCAGCAGCCCGGGACAGGGACCCTACAATGAGCAGTTCTTC.

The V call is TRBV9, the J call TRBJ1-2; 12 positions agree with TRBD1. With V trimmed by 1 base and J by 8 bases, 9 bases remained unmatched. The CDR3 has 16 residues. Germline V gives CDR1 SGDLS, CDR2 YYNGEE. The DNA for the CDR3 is TGTGCCAGCAGCGTAAGAAGCGGGACAGGGGGCGGAGGCTACACCTTC. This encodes CASSVRSGTGGGGYTF.

DNA for the CDR3: TGTGCCAGCAGTTACTCATCTACCTTGGATTCACCCCTCCACTTT. Translated, it gives CASSYSSTLDSPLHF. This chain links TRBV6-5 with TRBJ1-6; no reliable D call. Trimming removed 0 bases from V and 8 bases from J, with 11 bases in between. Germline CDR1 is MNHEY and CDR2 is SVGAGI. CDR3 length: 15 amino acids.

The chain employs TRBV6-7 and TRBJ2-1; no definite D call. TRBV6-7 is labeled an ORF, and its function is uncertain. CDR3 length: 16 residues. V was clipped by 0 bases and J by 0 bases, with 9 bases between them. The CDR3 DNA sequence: TGTGCCAGCAGTTACTCTACTTGGAGCTCCTACAATGAGCAGTTCTTC. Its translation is CASSYSTWSSYNEQFF.

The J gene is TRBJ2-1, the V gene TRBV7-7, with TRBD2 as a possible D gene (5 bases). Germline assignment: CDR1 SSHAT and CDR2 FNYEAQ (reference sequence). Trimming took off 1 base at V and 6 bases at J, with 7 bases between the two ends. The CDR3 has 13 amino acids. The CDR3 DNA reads TGTGCCAGCAGCTTAGGAGGGATCAATGAGCAGTTCTTC. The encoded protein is CASSLGGINEQFF.

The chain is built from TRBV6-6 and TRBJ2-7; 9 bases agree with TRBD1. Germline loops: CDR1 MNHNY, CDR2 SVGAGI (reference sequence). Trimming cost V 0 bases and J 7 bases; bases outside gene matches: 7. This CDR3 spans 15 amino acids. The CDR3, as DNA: TGTGCCAGCAGTTACTCGATTTGGGACAGGGTGGAGCAGTACTTC. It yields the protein CASSYSIWDRVEQYF.

CDR3 loop: CASRSGGRSTDTQYF. In DNA, the CDR3 is TGCGCCAGCAGGTCTGGCGGGAGATCGACAGATACGCAGTATTTT. This rearrangement joins TRBV5-1 to TRBJ2-3; 7 nucleotides match TRBD2. From germline, CDR1 is SGHRS and CDR2 YFSETQ. CDR3 size: 15 residues. Losses at the gene ends were 5 bases for V and 3 bases for J; bases not matched to a gene: 9. Complete variable domain (other parts from reference TRBV5-1 and TRBJ2-3): KAGVTQTPRYLIKTRGQQVTLSCSPISGHRSVSWYQQTPGQGLQFLFEYFSETQRNKGNFPGRFSGRQFSNSRSEMNVSTLELGDSALYLCASRSGGRSTDTQYFGPGTRLTVL.

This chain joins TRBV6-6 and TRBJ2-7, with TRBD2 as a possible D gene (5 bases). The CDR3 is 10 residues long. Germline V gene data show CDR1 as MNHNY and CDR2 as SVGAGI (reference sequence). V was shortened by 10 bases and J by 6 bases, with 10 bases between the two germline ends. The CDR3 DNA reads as TGTGCCACGGTAGGAGGCGAGCAGTACTTC. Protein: CATVGGEQYF.

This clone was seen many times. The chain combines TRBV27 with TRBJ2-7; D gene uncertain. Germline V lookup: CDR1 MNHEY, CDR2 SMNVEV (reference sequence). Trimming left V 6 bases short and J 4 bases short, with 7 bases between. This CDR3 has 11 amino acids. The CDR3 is CASSSLYEQYF. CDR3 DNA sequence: TGTGCCAGCAGCTCTCTGTACGAGCAGTACTTC.